The present T cell receptor (beta chain) was sequenced within a study of cytomegalovirus exposure and HLA in healthy donors. Study in general: From about 179 million T cells, an earlier analysis saw approximately 110 million unique TCR beta sequences.

Amplification used 60 Vbeta primers and 13 Jbeta primers. The table came from immunoSEQ multiplex PCR; TCRdb's copy has only in-frame clones and leaves some out. The data show about 170,000 clones, more than 75% seen once. CDR1 and CDR2 (germline): MDHEN, SYDVKM. V lost 2 bases, J lost 2 bases, and 17 bases lay in between. The CDR3 length is 17 residues. The genes are TRBV28 and TRBJ2-3; D possibly corresponds to TRBD1 (6 bases). Sequencing input: PBMCs. This TCR came from a girl aged 5-17 years in good health and CMV-seropositive. This CDR3 is CASSLRGGIGLTDTQYF. CDR3 coding DNA: TGTGCCAGCAGTTTAAGAGGGGGTATTGGGCTCACAGATACGCAGTATTTT.